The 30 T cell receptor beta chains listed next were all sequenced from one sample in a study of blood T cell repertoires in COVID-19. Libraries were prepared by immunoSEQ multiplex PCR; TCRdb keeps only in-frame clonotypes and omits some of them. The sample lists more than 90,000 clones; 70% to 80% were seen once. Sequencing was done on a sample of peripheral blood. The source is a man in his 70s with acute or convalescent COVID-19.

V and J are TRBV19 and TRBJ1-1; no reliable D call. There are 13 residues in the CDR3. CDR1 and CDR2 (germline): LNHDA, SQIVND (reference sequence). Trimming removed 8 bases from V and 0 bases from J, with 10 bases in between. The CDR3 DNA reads TGTGCCAGTCGCCCGGAGATGAACACTGAAGCTTTCTTT. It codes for CASRPEMNTEAFF.

CDR3 coding DNA: TGTGCCAGCAGCTTGGATGGCAGGGGGAGGGAAAAACTGTTTTTT. It is translated as CASSLDGRGREKLFF. The chain has TRBV5-4 and TRBJ1-4; 7 bases line up with TRBD1. The CDR3 totals 15 residues. The ends lost 0 bases at V and 8 bases at J; junction bases unmatched: 7. Per the germline V gene, CDR1 is SGHNT and CDR2 is YYREEE (reference sequence).

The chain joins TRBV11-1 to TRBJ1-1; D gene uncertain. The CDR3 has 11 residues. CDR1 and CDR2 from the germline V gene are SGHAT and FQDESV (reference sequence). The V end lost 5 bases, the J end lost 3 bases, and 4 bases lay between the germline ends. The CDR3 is CASSRDTEAFF. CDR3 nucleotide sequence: TGTGCCAGCAGCCGGGACACTGAAGCTTTCTTT.

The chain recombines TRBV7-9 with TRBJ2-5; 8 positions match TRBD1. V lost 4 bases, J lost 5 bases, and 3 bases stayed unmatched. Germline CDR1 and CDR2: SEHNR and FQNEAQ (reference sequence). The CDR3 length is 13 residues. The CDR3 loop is CASSSQGDETQYF. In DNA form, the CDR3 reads TGTGCCAGCAGCTCACAGGGGGACGAGACCCAGTACTTC.

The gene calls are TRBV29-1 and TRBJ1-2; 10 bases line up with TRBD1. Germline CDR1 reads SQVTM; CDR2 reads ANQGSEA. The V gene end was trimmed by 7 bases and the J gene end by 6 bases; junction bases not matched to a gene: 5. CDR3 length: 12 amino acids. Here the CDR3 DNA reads TGCAGCGGGAGAGGGACAGGGGATGGCTACACCTTC. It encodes CSGRGTGDGYTF.

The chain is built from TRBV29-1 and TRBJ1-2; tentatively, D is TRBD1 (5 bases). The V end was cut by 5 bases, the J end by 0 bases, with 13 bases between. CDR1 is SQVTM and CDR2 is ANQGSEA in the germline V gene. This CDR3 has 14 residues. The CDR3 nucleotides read TGCAGCGTTTGGGGCCACGAAACTAACTATGGCTACACCTTC. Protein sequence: CSVWGHETNYGYTF.

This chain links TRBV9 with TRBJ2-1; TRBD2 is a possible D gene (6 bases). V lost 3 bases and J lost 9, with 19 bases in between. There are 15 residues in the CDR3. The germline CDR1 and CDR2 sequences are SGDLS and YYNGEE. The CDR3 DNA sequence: TGTGCCAGCAGCGCCGGGACTGCCGTAAGGGGTGAGCAGTTCTTC. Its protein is CASSAGTAVRGEQFF.

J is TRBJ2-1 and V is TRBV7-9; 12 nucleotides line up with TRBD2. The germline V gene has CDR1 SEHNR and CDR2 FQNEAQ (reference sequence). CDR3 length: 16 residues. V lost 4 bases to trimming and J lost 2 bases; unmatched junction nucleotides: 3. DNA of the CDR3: TGTGCCAGCAGCTCTAGCGGGGGGGCACCCTACAATGAGCAGTTCTTC. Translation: CASSSSGGAPYNEQFF.

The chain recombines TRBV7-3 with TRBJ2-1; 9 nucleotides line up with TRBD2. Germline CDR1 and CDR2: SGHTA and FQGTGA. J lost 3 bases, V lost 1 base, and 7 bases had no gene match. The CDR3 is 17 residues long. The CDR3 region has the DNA TGTGCCAGCAGCTTAAGGGGGGCTAGCGGGATCTACAATGAGCAGTTCTTC. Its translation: CASSLRGASGIYNEQFF. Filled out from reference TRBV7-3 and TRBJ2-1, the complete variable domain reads GAGVSQTPSNKVTEKGKYVELRCDPISGHTALYWYRQSLGQGPEFLIYFQGTGAADDSGLPNDRFFAVRPEGSVSTLKIQRTERGDSAVYLCASSLRGASGIYNEQFFGPGTRLTVL.

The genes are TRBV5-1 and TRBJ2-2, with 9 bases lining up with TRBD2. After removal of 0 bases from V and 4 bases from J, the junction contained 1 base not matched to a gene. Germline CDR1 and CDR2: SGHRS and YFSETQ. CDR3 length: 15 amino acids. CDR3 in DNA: TGCGCCAGCAGCTTGGCACTAGCGGGCACCGGGGAGCTGTTTTTT. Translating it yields CASSLALAGTGELFF.

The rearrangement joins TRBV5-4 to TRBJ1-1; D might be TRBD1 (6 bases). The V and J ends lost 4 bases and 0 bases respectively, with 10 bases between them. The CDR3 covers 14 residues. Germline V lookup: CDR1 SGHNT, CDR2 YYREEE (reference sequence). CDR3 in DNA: TGTGCCAGCAGCCAGGACAGCCTGAACACTGAAGCTTTCTTT. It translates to CASSQDSLNTEAFF.

The CDR3: CASSLDRANEKLFF. CDR3 bases: TGTGCCAGCAGCCTGGACAGGGCGAATGAAAAACTGTTTTTT. The genes are TRBV7-2 and TRBJ1-4; the match to TRBD1 covers 8 bases. The CDR3 length is 14 residues. CDR1 is SGHTA and CDR2 is FQGNSA in the germline V gene. The J segment lost 5 bases and the V segment lost 5 bases, leaving 4 bases of the junction unmatched.

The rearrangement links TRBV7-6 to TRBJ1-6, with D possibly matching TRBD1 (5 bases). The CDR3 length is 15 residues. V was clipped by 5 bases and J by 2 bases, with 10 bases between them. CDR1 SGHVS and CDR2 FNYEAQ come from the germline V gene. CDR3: CASSLEGPYNSPLHF. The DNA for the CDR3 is TGTGCCAGCAGCCTGGAGGGACCCTATAATTCACCCCTCCACTTT.

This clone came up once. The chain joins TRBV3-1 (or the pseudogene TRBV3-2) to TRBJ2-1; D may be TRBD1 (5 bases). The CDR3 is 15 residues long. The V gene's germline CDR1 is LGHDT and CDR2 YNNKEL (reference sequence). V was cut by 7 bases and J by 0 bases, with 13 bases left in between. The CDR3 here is CASTPTQGSYNEQFF. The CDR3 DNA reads TGTGCCAGCACCCCGACCCAGGGCTCCTACAATGAGCAGTTCTTC.

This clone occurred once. The CDR3 here is CATSRDSGRALETQYF. The CDR3 DNA reads TGTGCCACCAGCAGAGATAGCGGGAGGGCCTTAGAGACCCAGTACTTC. V and J are TRBV15 and TRBJ2-5, with 11 bases matching TRBD2. This CDR3 has 16 amino acids. The germline gives CDR1 LNHNV, CDR2 YYDKDF (reference sequence). The ends lost 0 bases at V and 4 bases at J; junction bases unmatched: 4.

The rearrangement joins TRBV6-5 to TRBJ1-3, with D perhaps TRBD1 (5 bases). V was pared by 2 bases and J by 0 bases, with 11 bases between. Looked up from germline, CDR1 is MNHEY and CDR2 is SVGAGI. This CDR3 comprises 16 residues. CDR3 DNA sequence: TGTGCCAGCAGTTACGACAGAGGAAGCTCTGGAAACACCATATATTTT. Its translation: CASSYDRGSSGNTIYF.

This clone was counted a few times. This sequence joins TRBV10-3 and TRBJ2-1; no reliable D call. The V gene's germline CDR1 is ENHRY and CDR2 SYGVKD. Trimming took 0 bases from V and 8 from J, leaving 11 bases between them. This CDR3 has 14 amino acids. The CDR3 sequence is CAISESTRSDEQFF. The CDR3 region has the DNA TGTGCCATCAGTGAGTCGACTCGGTCGGATGAGCAGTTCTTC.

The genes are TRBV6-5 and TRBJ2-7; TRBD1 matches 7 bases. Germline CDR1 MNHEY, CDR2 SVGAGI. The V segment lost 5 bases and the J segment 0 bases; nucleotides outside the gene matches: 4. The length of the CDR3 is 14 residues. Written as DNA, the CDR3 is TGTGCCAGCAGTCCCCGGGACAGCTCCTACGAGCAGTACTTC. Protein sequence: CASSPRDSSYEQYF.

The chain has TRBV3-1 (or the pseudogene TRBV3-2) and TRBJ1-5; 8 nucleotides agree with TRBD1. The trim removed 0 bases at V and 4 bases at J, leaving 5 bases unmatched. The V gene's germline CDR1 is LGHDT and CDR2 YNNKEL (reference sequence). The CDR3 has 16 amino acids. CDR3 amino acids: CASSQDRGLGNQPQHF. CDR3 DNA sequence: TGTGCCAGCAGCCAAGACAGGGGGCTCGGGAATCAGCCCCAGCATTTT.

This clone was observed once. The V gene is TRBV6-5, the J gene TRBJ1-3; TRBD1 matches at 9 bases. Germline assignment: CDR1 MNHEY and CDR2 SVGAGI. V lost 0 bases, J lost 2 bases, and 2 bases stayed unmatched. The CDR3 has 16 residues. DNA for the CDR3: TGTGCCAGCAGTTACTCCGGGACAGGGACTGGAAACACCATATATTTT. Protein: CASSYSGTGTGNTIYF.

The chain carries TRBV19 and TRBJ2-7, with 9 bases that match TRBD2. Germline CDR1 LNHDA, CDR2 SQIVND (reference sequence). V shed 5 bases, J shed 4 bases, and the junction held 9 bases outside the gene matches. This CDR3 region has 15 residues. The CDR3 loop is CASSSSGRTDYEQYF. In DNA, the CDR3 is TGTGCCAGTAGTTCCAGCGGGAGGACTGATTACGAGCAGTACTTC.

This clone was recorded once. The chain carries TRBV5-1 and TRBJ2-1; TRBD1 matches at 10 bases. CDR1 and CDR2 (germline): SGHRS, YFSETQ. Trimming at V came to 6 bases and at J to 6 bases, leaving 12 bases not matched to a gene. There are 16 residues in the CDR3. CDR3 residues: CASIDQPGQGSNEQFF. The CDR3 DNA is TGCGCCAGCATCGACCAACCGGGACAGGGGTCCAATGAGCAGTTCTTC.

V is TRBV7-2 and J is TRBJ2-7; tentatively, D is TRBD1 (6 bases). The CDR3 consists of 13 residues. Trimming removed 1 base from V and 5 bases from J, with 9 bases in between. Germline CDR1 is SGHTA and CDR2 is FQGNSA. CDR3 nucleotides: TGTGCCAGCAGCTTAGGGACAGAGAACGAGCAGTACTTC. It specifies CASSLGTENEQYF. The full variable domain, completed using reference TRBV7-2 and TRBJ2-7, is GAGVSQSPSNKVTEKGKDVELRCDPISGHTALYWYRQSLGQGLEFLIYFQGNSAPDKSGLPSDRFSAERTGGSVSTLTIQRTQQEDSAVYLCASSLGTENEQYFGPGTRLTVT.

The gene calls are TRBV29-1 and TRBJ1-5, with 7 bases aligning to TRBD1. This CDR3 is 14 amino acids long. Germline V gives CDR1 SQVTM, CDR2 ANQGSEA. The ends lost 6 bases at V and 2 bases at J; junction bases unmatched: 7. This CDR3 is CSVAEQGRNQPQHF. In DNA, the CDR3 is TGCAGCGTGGCGGAACAGGGGCGCAATCAGCCCCAGCATTTT.

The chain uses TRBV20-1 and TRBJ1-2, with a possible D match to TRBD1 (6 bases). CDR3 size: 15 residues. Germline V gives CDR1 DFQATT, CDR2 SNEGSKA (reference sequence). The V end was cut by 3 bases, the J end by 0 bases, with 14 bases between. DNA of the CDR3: TGCAGTGCTAGTGAAGGGGGGGTTCCTAACTATGGCTACACCTTC. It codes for CSASEGGVPNYGYTF.

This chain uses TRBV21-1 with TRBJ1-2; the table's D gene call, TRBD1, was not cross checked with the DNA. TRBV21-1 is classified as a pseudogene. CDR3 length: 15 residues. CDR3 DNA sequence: TGTGCCAGCAGCAAATACCGGGACAGGTGGAATGGCTACACCTTC. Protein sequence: CASSKYRDRWNGYTF.

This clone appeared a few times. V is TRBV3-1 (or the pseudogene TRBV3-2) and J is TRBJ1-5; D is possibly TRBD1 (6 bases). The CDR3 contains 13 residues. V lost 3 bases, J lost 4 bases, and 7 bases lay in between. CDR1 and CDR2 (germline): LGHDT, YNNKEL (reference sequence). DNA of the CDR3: TGTGCCAGCAGCCACAGGGGTAATCAGCCCCAGCATTTT. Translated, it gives CASSHRGNQPQHF.

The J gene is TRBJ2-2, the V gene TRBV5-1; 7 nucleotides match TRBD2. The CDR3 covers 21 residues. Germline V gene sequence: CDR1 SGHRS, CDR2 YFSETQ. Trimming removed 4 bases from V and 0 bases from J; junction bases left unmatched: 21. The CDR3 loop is CASSVSKGSRASGANTGELFF. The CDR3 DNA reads TGCGCCAGCAGCGTATCTAAGGGAAGTCGGGCTAGCGGAGCGAACACCGGGGAGCTGTTTTTT.

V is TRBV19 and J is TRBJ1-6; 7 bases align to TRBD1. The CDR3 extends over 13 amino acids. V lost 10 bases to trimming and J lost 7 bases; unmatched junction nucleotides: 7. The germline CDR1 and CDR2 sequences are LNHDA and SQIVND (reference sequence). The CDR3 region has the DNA TGTGCCACTCGGGACAGACAAAATTCACCCCTCCACTTT. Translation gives CATRDRQNSPLHF. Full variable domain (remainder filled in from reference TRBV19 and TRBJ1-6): DGGITQSPKYLFRKEGQNVTLSCEQNLNHDAMYWYRQDPGQGLRLIYYSQIVNDFQKGDIAEGYSVSREKKESFPLTVTSAQKNPTAFYLCATRDRQNSPLHFGNGTRLTVT.

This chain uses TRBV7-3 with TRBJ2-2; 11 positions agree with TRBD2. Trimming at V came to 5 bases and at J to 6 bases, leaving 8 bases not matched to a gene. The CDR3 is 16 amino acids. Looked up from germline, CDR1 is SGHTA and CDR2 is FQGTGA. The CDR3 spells CASSPLAGGRPGELFF. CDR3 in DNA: TGTGCCAGCAGCCCCTTAGCGGGGGGGCGGCCCGGGGAGCTGTTTTTT.